This record looks at one TCR beta chain sequence and its context. This clonotype has only one observation. The target of this receptor is not known. Per-base quality was not reported, and no clone a single base away is much larger than it. A lone read is weak support. The data derive from a study of patients and donors after allogeneic stem cell transplantation (dated by TCRdb to about 2020). The germline V gene encodes CDR1 LGHNA and CDR2 YSLEER. V and J are truncated by 4 bases and 3 bases respectively, leaving an intervening sequence of 15 bases. The CDR3 sequence holds 15 residues, the cysteine and phenylalanine included. This entry keeps only the CDR3 DNA: 45 bases, framed from base 1. The library was produced with RT-PCR. Sequencing relied on a NextSeq 550. TCRdb applied fastp at Q25 and MiXCR to the public reads, then kept only in-frame beta chains. Each entry merges the rows of one CDR3 protein and shows their most common DNA and genes. Recorded for this sample are about a million distinct CDR3 sequences; under 20% of them occurred a single time. 6% of the sample comes from the top ten.

Rearrangement joined TRBV4-3 to TRBJ1-2, and the D gene may be TRBD1, 5 bases matching. The clonotype was recovered from a human donor who was either an allogeneic HSCT recipient or a stem cell or donor lymphocyte infusion donor (not recorded which). It is not recorded whose cells these are; they may come from a transplant donor. The sample consisted of blood, either unsorted or a sorted T cell fraction (not recorded which). The DNA reads as follows: TGCGCCAGCAGCCGCTCCAGGGCGGAGTACTATGGCTACACCTTC. Translated, it gives CASSRSRAEYYGYTF.